These T cell receptor beta chains were read from a single sample in a study of blood T cell repertoires in COVID-19. Method: immunoSEQ multiplex PCR; TCRdb's copy keeps in-frame clones and lacks some. The table records approximately 350,000 clones, more than 80% of them present only once. The specimen sequenced was PBMCs or T cells enriched from blood (not recorded which). The source is a man aged 18 to 30 who had recovered from COVID-19. Each CDR3 is given with its conserved first and last residue. A D gene is named only where the DNA matches it firmly. Clone size is not always given. Where it is, it says once, few, many or a class for expanded clones.

TRBJ2-7	.	TRBD2	TRBV6-2/TRBV6-3	CASSRDYIDSYEQYF	TGTGCCAGCAGTCGGGACTACATCGACTCCTACGAGCAGTACTTC
TRBJ2-7	.	TRBD1	TRBV7-9	CASSLIQGAPPYEQYF	TGTGCCAGCAGCCTAATCCAGGGGGCTCCCCCCTACGAGCAGTACTTC
TRBJ1-1	.	.	TRBV5-4	CASSSIVLNTEAFF	TGTGCCAGCAGCTCAATTGTCCTGAACACTGAAGCTTTCTTT
TRBJ1-5	.	TRBD1	TRBV11-2	CASSLGGQSNQPQHF	TGTGCCAGCAGCTTAGGGGGACAGAGCAATCAGCCCCAGCATTTT
TRBJ2-3	.	TRBD2	TRBV9	CASSVLGLAGGPGTDTQYF	TGTGCCAGCAGCGTATTGGGGCTAGCGGGGGGGCCGGGCACAGATACGCAGTATTTT
TRBJ2-4	.	TRBD2	TRBV7-6	CASSLLAGENIQYF	TGTGCCAGCAGCTTACTTGCGGGGGAGAACATTCAGTACTTC
TRBJ1-4	.	TRBD1	TRBV9	CASSEEQGVGKLFF	TGTGCCAGCAGCGAAGAACAGGGGGTGGGAAAACTGTTTTTT
TRBJ1-5	.	.	TRBV7-6	CASSLRQAPNQPQHF	TGTGCCAGCAGCTTAAGGCAGGCCCCGAATCAGCCCCAGCATTTT
TRBJ1-4	.	.	TRBV24-1	CATSDGAGEKLFF	TGTGCCACCAGTGATGGAGCGGGTGAAAAACTGTTTTTT
TRBJ2-7	.	.	TRBV2	CASSAYRDGDEQYF	TGTGCCAGCAGTGCTTACCGAGACGGGGACGAGCAGTACTTC
TRBJ2-1	.	.	TRBV7-2	CASSLGGLSYNEQFF	TGTGCCAGCAGCTTGGGGGGACTCTCCTACAATGAGCAGTTCTTC
TRBJ1-6	.	.	TRBV19	CASSIDPGPLHF	TGTGCCAGTAGTATAGATCCGGGACCCCTCCACTTT
TRBJ1-2	.	TRBD1	TRBV28	CASSPGTANYGYTF	TGTGCCAGCAGCCCAGGGACAGCTAACTATGGCTACACCTTC
TRBJ2-2	.	TRBD2	TRBV10-2	CASSRVAGGTGELFF	TGCGCCAGCAGCCGAGTAGCGGGAGGCACCGGGGAGCTGTTTTTT
TRBJ1-1	.	TRBD1	TRBV28	CASKGQGALNTEAFF	TGTGCCAGCAAGGGACAGGGGGCTTTGAACACTGAAGCTTTCTTT
TRBJ2-5	.	TRBD2	TRBV9	CASSVEGLAYQETQYF	TGTGCCAGCAGCGTAGAGGGACTAGCGTACCAAGAGACCCAGTACTTC
TRBJ1-6	.	.	TRBV5-1	CASSLVIQGRSNNSPLHF	TGCGCCAGCAGCTTGGTAATTCAGGGCCGCTCTAATAATTCACCCCTCCACTTT
TRBJ1-2	.	TRBD1	TRBV28	CASSRRDRVYYGYTF	TGTGCCAGCAGTCGCCGGGACAGGGTTTACTATGGCTACACCTTC
TRBJ1-6	.	.	TRBV7-2	CASSLRMGRQASPLHF	TGTGCCAGCAGCTTACGGATGGGTCGACAGGCTTCACCCCTCCACTTT
TRBJ1-4	.	TRBD1	TRBV4-1	CASSQGRWPGQLINEKLFF	TGCGCCAGCAGCCAAGGCCGTTGGCCGGGACAGTTAATTAATGAAAAACTGTTTTTT
TRBJ2-1	few	TRBD2	TRBV28	CARPGTSGRVSYNEQFF	TGTGCCAGACCCGGGACTAGCGGGAGAGTGTCCTACAATGAGCAGTTCTTC
TRBJ1-1	.	.	TRBV2	CASFQMMNTEAFF	TGTGCCAGCTTTCAGATGATGAACACTGAAGCTTTCTTT
TRBJ1-3	few	.	TRBV29-1	CSVVYSGNTIYF	TGCAGCGTTGTGTATTCTGGAAACACCATATATTTT
TRBJ1-5	.	.	TRBV2	CASRTVSNQPQHF	TGTGCCAGCAGGACAGTTAGCAATCAGCCCCAGCATTTT
TRBJ1-1	once	TRBD1	TRBV19	CASSNRGTGGMNTEAFF	TGTGCCAGTAGTAACCGCGGGACAGGGGGTATGAACACTGAAGCTTTCTTT
TRBJ1-1	.	TRBD1	TRBV5-1	CASSLGQANTEAFF	TGCGCCAGCAGCTTAGGACAGGCGAACACTGAAGCTTTCTTT
TRBJ1-1	.	.	TRBV15	CATSRAGDLTEAFF	TGTGCCACCAGCAGGGCAGGGGATCTCACTGAAGCTTTCTTT
TRBJ2-1	.	TRBD2	TRBV7-3	CASSLLPLGLAGGGEQFF	TGTGCCAGCAGCTTATTGCCCTTGGGACTAGCGGGAGGGGGTGAGCAGTTCTTC
TRBJ1-1	.	.	TRBV12-3/TRBV12-4	CASSGRRDTEAFF	TGTGCCAGCAGTGGAAGGCGGGACACTGAAGCTTTCTTT
TRBJ1-1	.	TRBD1	TRBV9	CASSVAFGQGAPGTEAFF	TGTGCCAGCAGCGTAGCCTTCGGACAGGGGGCCCCGGGCACTGAAGCTTTCTTT
TRBJ2-1	.	.	TRBV7-9	CASSYTDNEQFF	TGTGCCAGCAGCTATACGGACAATGAGCAGTTCTTC
TRBJ2-2	.	.	TRBV9	CASSVGVLRPGAGELFF	TGTGCCAGCAGCGTAGGGGTGTTGCGACCTGGAGCCGGGGAGCTGTTTTTT
TRBJ1-6	.	.	TRBV11-2	CASSLYGTSNNSPLHF	TGTGCCAGCAGCTTATATGGGACTTCTAATAATTCACCCCTCCACTTT
TRBJ2-1	.	.	TRBV9	CASSVVGISVDEQFF	TGTGCCAGCAGCGTAGTCGGGATTTCCGTAGATGAGCAGTTCTTC
TRBJ2-7	.	TRBD1	TRBV10-1	CASSPGDRGREQYF	TGCGCCAGCAGTCCCGGGGACAGGGGGCGGGAGCAGTACTTC
TRBJ1-3	.	.	TRBV5-1	CASSLGTGISGNTIYF	TGCGCCAGCAGCCTCGGTACAGGGATCTCTGGAAACACCATATATTTT
TRBJ1-5	.	TRBD1	TRBV6-1	CASSEKGTGTQPQHF	TGTGCCAGCAGTGAAAAAGGGACAGGGACTCAGCCCCAGCATTTT
TRBJ2-3	.	TRBD2	TRBV13	CASSRILAGGFTDTQYF	TGTGCCAGCAGCCGAATCCTAGCGGGGGGATTCACAGATACGCAGTATTTT
TRBJ1-4	.	TRBD1	TRBV7-9	CASSRAGTGVWANEKLFF	TGTGCCAGCAGCCGCGCCGGGACAGGGGTGTGGGCTAATGAAAAACTGTTTTTT
TRBJ2-7	.	.	TRBV7-9	CASSLSAVLFDEQYF	TGTGCCAGCAGCTTGTCGGCGGTTCTTTTTGACGAGCAGTACTTC